This T cell receptor beta chain was documented in a study of cytomegalovirus exposure and HLA in healthy donors. Trimming took 7 bases from V and 1 from J, leaving 13 bases between them. This CDR3 comprises 14 residues. Germline CDR1 reads SNHLY; CDR2 reads FYNNEI. The PCR contained 60 Vbeta and 13 Jbeta primers. Here immunoSEQ multiplex PCR was the method, and the copy in TCRdb shows in-frame clones only, minus some. The sample gives around 200,000 clones, around three quarters of which show up once; around 15% is in the top ten. Sequencing was done on a sample of PBMCs. The receptor's source is a man aged 35-49 years in good health and CMV-seronegative. The chain has TRBV2 and TRBJ1-1; TRBD1 might be the D (6 bases). DNA of the CDR3: TGTGCCAGCACGAGAACAGGGCCGAACACTGAAGCTTTCTTT. It codes for CASTRTGPNTEAFF.